The 16 T cell receptor beta chains given below trace back to one sample, sequenced in a study of CD8 T cells in ankylosing spondylitis. TCRdb reanalysed the 5' RACE reads using MiXCR and keeps one entry per CDR3 protein. This sample has around 25,000 distinct CDR3 sequences, with 13% found just once. The sequenced sample was blood. These receptors all come from a male donor with ankylosing spondylitis or in good health (not recorded which).

This clonotype was recorded at least ten times. This chain joins TRBV5-6 and TRBJ2-2, with D maybe TRBD1 (6 bases). The CDR3 is 15 residues long. Germline V CDR1 and CDR2: SGHDT, YYEEEE. V was clipped by 1 base and J by 4 bases, with 11 bases between them. The CDR3 here is CASSLQGGFTGELFF. The CDR3 DNA reads as TGTGCCAGCAGCTTGCAAGGGGGATTCACCGGGGAGCTGTTTTTT.

This clonotype occurred many times. CDR3 nucleotides: TGTGCCAGCACCGACCGCCAGGTTTGGGACACCGGGGAGCTGTTTTTT. This gives the protein CASTDRQVWDTGELFF. The chain joins TRBV6-2 or TRBV6-3 to TRBJ2-2; D uncertain. The V gene's germline CDR1 is MNHEY and CDR2 SVGEGT. The CDR3 spans 16 residues. Trimming left V 7 bases short and J 3 bases short, with 18 bases between.

This clonotype showed up many times. The chain couples TRBV5-5 to TRBJ2-2; D is unresolved. The CDR3 has 16 amino acids. The V gene's germline CDR1 is SGHKS and CDR2 YYEKEE (reference sequence). The ends were cut back, 1 base at V and 7 bases at J, with 17 bases in the middle. The CDR3 region has the DNA TGTGCCAGCAGCTTGCGCTCTGGATCCCTCGGCGGGGAGCTGTTTTTT. Amino acids: CASSLRSGSLGGELFF. The variable domain in full, completed from reference TRBV5-5 and TRBJ2-2, reads DAGVTQSPTHLIKTRGQQVTLRCSPISGHKSVSWYQQVLGQGPQFIFQYYEKEERGRGNFPDRFSARQFPNYSSELNVNALLLGDSALYLCASSLRSGSLGGELFFGEGSRLTVL.

This clonotype was counted between two and nine times. The chain has TRBV11-2 and TRBJ2-2; no clear D gene. With 2 bases removed from V and 5 bases from J, the gap between germline ends came to 9 bases. The CDR3 loop spans 14 amino acids. Per germline, CDR1 SGHAT and CDR2 FQNNGV. Here the CDR3 reads CASSLREVTGELFF. DNA of the CDR3: TGTGCCAGCAGCTTAAGAGAAGTGACCGGGGAGCTGTTTTTT.

This clonotype was counted ten times or more. V usage is TRBV7-2 and J usage is TRBJ2-4; the match to TRBD2 covers 9 bases. CDR3 length equals 21 residues. Germline V gene sequence: CDR1 SGHTA, CDR2 FQGNSA. V lost 4 bases to trimming and J lost 2 bases; unmatched junction nucleotides: 21. The CDR3 DNA sequence: TGTGCCAGCAGCTCCGCCGGACGAGATGGCGGGAGGGCCTTATCCAAAAACATTCAGTACTTC. Protein: CASSSAGRDGGRALSKNIQYF.

A few counts support this clonotype. The J gene is TRBJ1-4, the V gene TRBV15; D not certain. This CDR3 comprises 14 residues. The V and J ends lost 0 bases and 3 bases respectively, with 5 bases between them. Germline CDR1 is LNHNV and CDR2 is YYDKDF (reference sequence). CDR3 loop: CATSRDLSNEKLFF. For the CDR3, the DNA is TGTGCCACCAGCAGAGATCTTTCTAATGAAAAACTGTTTTTT.

This clonotype has a count of ten or more. V gene TRBV7-2 combines with J gene TRBJ1-2; no reliable D call. Looked up from germline, CDR1 is SGHTA and CDR2 is FQGNSA. The CDR3 consists of 16 residues. V lost 3 bases and J 7 bases, leaving 21 bases between the germline ends. The CDR3 bases are TGTGCCAGCAGCTTGGAAAGTAGCTTCTCCCCAACTGGCTACACCTTC. It yields the protein CASSLESSFSPTGYTF. The full variable domain, in which reference TRBV7-2 and TRBJ1-2 provide the parts outside the CDR3, is GAGVSQSPSNKVTEKGKDVELRCDPISGHTALYWYRQSLGQGLEFLIYFQGNSAPDKSGLPSDRFSAERTGGSVSTLTIQRTQQEDSAVYLCASSLESSFSPTGYTFGSGTRLTVV.

This clonotype occurred many times. This rearrangement joins TRBV29-1 to TRBJ1-5; the match to TRBD1 covers 8 bases. Per the germline V gene, CDR1 is SQVTM and CDR2 is ANQGSEA. CDR3 length: 13 amino acids. J lost 2 bases, V lost 6 bases, and 3 bases had no gene match. CDR3 in amino acids: CSVGQGGNQPQHF. Here the CDR3 DNA reads TGCAGCGTCGGACAGGGCGGCAATCAGCCCCAGCATTTT. Full variable domain (outside the CDR3, taken from reference TRBV29-1 and TRBJ1-5): SAVISQKPSRDICQRGTSLTIQCQVDSQVTMMFWYRQQPGQSLTLIATANQGSEATYESGFVIDKFPISRPNLTFSTLTVSNMSPEDSSIYLCSVGQGGNQPQHFGDGTRLSIL.

The V and J genes are TRBV28 and TRBJ2-7; the match to TRBD2 covers 7 bases. This CDR3 has 21 residues. Germline CDR1 reads MDHEN; CDR2 reads SYDVKM. Germline trimming cut 2 bases from V and 0 bases from J; bases unmatched to any gene: 22. The CDR3 reads CASSLGGAGLGAWPSSYEQYF. The CDR3 coding sequence is TGTGCCAGCAGTTTAGGAGGAGCGGGGCTTGGGGCTTGGCCTAGCTCCTACGAGCAGTACTTC.

This clonotype was recorded once. The V call is TRBV24-1, the J call TRBJ2-7; 7 positions match TRBD1. Unmatched junction bases numbered 10, after V lost 4 bases and J lost 5 bases. Germline CDR1 and CDR2: KGHDR and SFDVKD. CDR3 length: 15 residues. CDR3 nucleotides: TGTGCCACCAGTGACTTTCGGACAGGACGGGACGAGCAGTACTTC. Its translation: CATSDFRTGRDEQYF.

This chain's CDR3 is CASSLGTSTDTQYF. CDR3 coding DNA: TGTGCCAGCAGCTTGGGGACTAGCACAGATACGCAGTATTTT. The genes are TRBV7-3 and TRBJ2-3; D is possibly TRBD2 (6 bases). CDR3 length equals 14 residues. From germline, CDR1 is SGHTA and CDR2 FQGTGA. V was clipped by 3 bases and J by 0 bases, with 7 bases between them.

The table lists this clonotype with many counts. V and J are TRBV20-1 and TRBJ2-5; 9 bases match TRBD2. V dropped 6 bases and J dropped 1; count of bases not matched to a gene: 6. The CDR3 runs 14 residues. The germline gives CDR1 DFQATT, CDR2 SNEGSKA (reference sequence). The chain's CDR3 is CSAARGGVQETQYF. The CDR3 coding sequence is TGCAGTGCCGCCCGCGGGGGGGTCCAAGAGACCCAGTACTTC.

This clonotype occurred many times. The V gene is TRBV12-3 or TRBV12-4, the J gene TRBJ2-2, with a tentative D call TRBD2 (6 bases). Trimming took 3 bases from V and 6 from J, leaving 11 bases between them. The CDR3 runs to 14 residues. The CDR3 sequence is CASSLGGRPGELFF. In nucleotides, the CDR3 is TGTGCCAGCAGTTTGGGGGGACGCCCCGGGGAGCTGTTTTTT.

This clonotype was found many times. This CDR3 reads CASGPSGTYEQYF. DNA of the CDR3: TGTGCCAGCGGCCCCAGCGGGACCTACGAGCAGTACTTC. The chain has TRBV9 and TRBJ2-7, with TRBD2 matching over 7 bases. V shed 7 bases and J 2 bases; nucleotides not matched to a gene: 6. The CDR3 sequence is 13 residues long. CDR1 is SGDLS and CDR2 is YYNGEE in the germline V gene.

This clonotype occurred many times. The chain recombines TRBV7-2 with TRBJ1-4; D might be TRBD1 (5 bases). The CDR3 consists of 14 residues. Looked up from germline, CDR1 is SGHTA and CDR2 is FQGNSA. V was shortened by 5 bases and J by 8 bases, with 15 bases between the two germline ends. The CDR3 DNA reads TGTGCCAGCAGCCCCGGGGGTTTTGGAGAAAAACTGTTTTTT. It yields the protein CASSPGGFGEKLFF.

This clonotype has a count of ten or more. The chain couples TRBV28 to TRBJ1-2, with D maybe TRBD1 (5 bases). The CDR3 covers 13 residues. Germline CDR1 is MDHEN and CDR2 is SYDVKM. Between the trimmed V and J ends, which lost 6 bases and 4 bases, there was a span of 12 bases. The CDR3 protein is CASSHAGGYGYTF. In DNA, the CDR3 is TGTGCCAGCAGCCACGCCGGGGGCTATGGCTACACCTTC.